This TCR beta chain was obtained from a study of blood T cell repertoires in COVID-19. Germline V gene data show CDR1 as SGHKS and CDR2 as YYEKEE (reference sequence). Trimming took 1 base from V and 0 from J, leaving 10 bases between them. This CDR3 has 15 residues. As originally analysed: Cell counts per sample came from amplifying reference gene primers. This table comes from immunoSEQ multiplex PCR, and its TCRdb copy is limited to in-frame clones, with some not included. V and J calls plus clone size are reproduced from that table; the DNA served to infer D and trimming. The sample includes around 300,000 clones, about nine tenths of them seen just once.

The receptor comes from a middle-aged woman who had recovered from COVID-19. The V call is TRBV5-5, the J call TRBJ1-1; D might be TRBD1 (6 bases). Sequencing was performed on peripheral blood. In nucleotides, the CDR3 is TGTGCCAGCAGCTTGACAGGGATCATGAACACTGAAGCTTTCTTT. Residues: CASSLTGIMNTEAFF.